Listed here are 16 T cell receptor beta chains from one sample, sequenced in a study of CD8+ T cells in alopecia areata. RNA was isolated and reverse transcribed to cDNA, the sequencing template. The table came from immunoSEQ multiplex PCR; TCRdb's copy has only in-frame clones and leaves some out. This sample carries under 350,000 clones, 58% of them seen once, and the ten largest clones take approximately 1.7%. Documented treatment: oral pan-JAK inhibitor, 5-10 mg twice daily. Here the sequenced sample was CD4+ T cells sorted from blood, taken at week 24, from a patient treated with tofacitinib. The receptors stem from a human donor with alopecia areata.

The chain links TRBV6-6 to TRBJ1-1, with D perhaps TRBD1 (6 bases). V lost 0 bases, J lost 4 bases, and 9 bases lay in between. Germline assignment: CDR1 MNHNY and CDR2 SVGAGI (reference sequence). The CDR3 has 14 amino acids. The CDR3 region has the DNA TGTGCCAGCAGTTACTCGGCCAGGGGCACTGAAGCTTTCTTT. It translates to CASSYSARGTEAFF.

This sequence joins TRBV14 and TRBJ2-5; 9 bases match TRBD1. J gave up 7 bases and V 0 bases, and 3 bases lay outside the gene matches. From germline, CDR1 is SGHDN and CDR2 FVKESK. The CDR3 is 14 amino acids. CDR3 DNA sequence: TGTGCCAGCAGCCAAGATTGGGGACAGGGGACCCAGTACTTC. This gives the protein CASSQDWGQGTQYF.

CDR3: CASLRESLNEQYF. CDR3 in DNA: TGCGCCAGCCTCAGGGAAAGCCTAAACGAGCAGTACTTC. The rearrangement links TRBV10-2 to TRBJ2-7; TRBD1 might be the D (5 bases). Trimming stripped 8 bases from V and 5 bases from J, with 16 bases between. In germline, CDR1 is WSHSY, CDR2 SAAADI. The CDR3 runs to 13 residues.

Only a few counts were recorded for this clone. The chain recombines TRBV7-2 with TRBJ2-6; TRBD1 matches 11 bases. Unmatched junction bases numbered 2, after V lost 3 bases and J lost 1 base. CDR1 and CDR2 (germline): SGHTA, FQGNSA. The length of the CDR3 is 17 residues. The CDR3 is CASSLGTGGSGANVLTF. Here the CDR3 DNA reads TGTGCCAGCAGCTTGGGGACAGGGGGATCTGGGGCCAACGTCCTGACTTTC. The complete variable domain, with remaining parts taken from reference TRBV7-2 and TRBJ2-6, reads GAGVSQSPSNKVTEKGKDVELRCDPISGHTALYWYRQSLGQGLEFLIYFQGNSAPDKSGLPSDRFSAERTGGSVSTLTIQRTQQEDSAVYLCASSLGTGGSGANVLTFGAGSRLTVL.

This clone was found a few times. This chain joins TRBV27 and TRBJ2-7; a possible D gene is TRBD2 (6 bases). The CDR3 runs to 15 residues. Germline loops: CDR1 MNHEY, CDR2 SMNVEV (reference sequence). The V and J ends lost 2 bases and 5 bases respectively, with 16 bases between them. CDR3 nucleotides: TGTGCCAGCAGTTTAGTTGGAGGGGCCGGGCACGAGCAGTACTTC. Residues: CASSLVGGAGHEQYF.

This clone has a handful of counts. The chain uses TRBV30 and TRBJ2-7, with TRBD2 matching 12 bases. The trim removed 1 base at V and 2 bases at J, leaving 6 bases unmatched. The CDR3 length is 16 residues. Germline-derived CDR1 and CDR2 are GTSNPN and SVGIG (reference sequence). The CDR3 DNA follows: TGTGCCTGGAGTGAGTGGACTAGCGGGGATACCTACGAGCAGTACTTC. It encodes CAWSEWTSGDTYEQYF.

The V gene is TRBV29-1, the J gene TRBJ2-7; TRBD1 or TRBD2 may be the D gene (6 bases each). The germline V and J ends were trimmed by 1 base and 6 bases, with 19 bases remaining between them. Germline-derived CDR1 and CDR2 are SQVTM and ANQGSEA. The CDR3 sequence is 15 residues long. CDR3 sequence (DNA): TGCAGCGTTGAAGTTCTCGGGGGCCCAGTCCGCGAGCAGTACTTC. Translated: CSVEVLGGPVREQYF.

The chain combines TRBV10-3 with TRBJ2-1; 10 nucleotides agree with TRBD1. J was trimmed by 8 bases and V by 7 bases; bases with no gene match: 11. Germline CDR1 is ENHRY and CDR2 is SYGVKD. The CDR3 is 15 residues long. The CDR3 nucleotides read TGTGCCATCACTACCCGGGACAGGGGAAGTGATGAGCAGTTCTTC. Translated: CAITTRDRGSDEQFF.

The chain employs TRBV5-1 and TRBJ2-7; D might be TRBD1 or TRBD2, each matching 5 bases. Germline assignment: CDR1 SGHRS and CDR2 YFSETQ. Trimming took 0 bases from V and 6 from J, leaving 10 bases between them. The length of the CDR3 is 13 residues. Written as DNA, the CDR3 is TGCGCCAGCAGCTTGGTGGAGAGGGGCGAGCAGTACTTC. This translates into CASSLVERGEQYF.

The rearrangement joins TRBV2 to TRBJ2-3, with TRBD2 as a possible D gene (6 bases). The V gene's germline CDR1 is SNHLY and CDR2 FYNNEI. The V and J ends lost 6 bases and 5 bases respectively, with 18 bases between them. This CDR3 has 15 residues. The CDR3 DNA is TGTGCCAGCAGGACCCCGGGACTGAGCTTAGATACGCAGTATTTT. This translates into CASRTPGLSLDTQYF. Using reference TRBV2 and TRBJ2-3 for the parts outside the CDR3, the full variable domain is EPEVTQTPSHQVTQMGQEVILRCVPISNHLYFYWYRQILGQKVEFLVSFYNNEISEKSEIFDDQFSVERPDGSNFTLKIRSTKLEDSAMYFCASRTPGLSLDTQYFGPGTRLTVL.

V gene TRBV5-6 combines with J gene TRBJ1-1; D not certain. The CDR3 contains 12 residues. Trimming left V 2 bases short and J 5 bases short, with 7 bases between. Germline V gene data show CDR1 as SGHDT and CDR2 as YYEEEE. The CDR3 nucleotides are TGTGCCAGCAGCTTCCTGAGGACTGAAGCTTTCTTT. This gives the protein CASSFLRTEAFF.

The V call is TRBV4-3, the J call TRBJ2-1; the D gene is possibly TRBD1 (5 bases). The CDR3 extends over 15 amino acids. CDR1 is LGHNA, CDR2 YSLEER, per germline. V was cut by 1 base and J by 3 bases, with 10 bases left in between. The CDR3 loop is CASSQAAGNYNEQFF. The CDR3 coding sequence is TGCGCCAGCAGCCAAGCGGCAGGGAACTACAATGAGCAGTTCTTC.

The rearrangement joins TRBV18 to TRBJ2-7; possible D gene TRBD2, 6 bases. Per germline, CDR1 KGHSH and CDR2 LQKENI. The V end was cut by 3 bases, the J end by 0 bases, with 9 bases between. The CDR3 runs to 14 residues. The CDR3 DNA follows: TGTGCCAGCTCACCGGGGGGTGGCTCCTACGAGCAGTACTTC. Translated: CASSPGGGSYEQYF.

This clone turned up a few times. The chain has TRBV25-1 and TRBJ2-5, with a weak D call TRBD2 (5 bases). The V end lost 5 bases, the J end lost 4 bases, and 14 bases lay between the germline ends. The CDR3 contains 14 residues. From germline, CDR1 is MGHDK and CDR2 SYGVNS. CDR3 residues: CASSLEGFPETQYF. For the CDR3, the DNA is TGTGCCAGCAGTCTTGAGGGATTCCCAGAGACCCAGTACTTC.

V is TRBV27 and J is TRBJ1-4; D ambiguous. V lost 3 bases and J 8 bases, leaving 19 bases between the germline ends. The length of the CDR3 is 16 residues. The germline V gene has CDR1 MNHEY and CDR2 SMNVEV (reference sequence). Here the CDR3 DNA reads TGTGCCAGCAGTTTCCTCGAAGGTTTAGGGCAGGAAAAACTGTTTTTT. This sequence encodes CASSFLEGLGQEKLFF. Filled out from reference TRBV27 and TRBJ1-4, the complete variable domain reads EAQVTQNPRYLITVTGKKLTVTCSQNMNHEYMSWYRQDPGLGLRQIYYSMNVEVTDKGDVPEGYKVSRKEKRNFPLILESPSPNQTSLYFCASSFLEGLGQEKLFFGSGTQLSVL.

The chain recombines TRBV4-2 with TRBJ2-5, with D uncertain. This CDR3 has 12 residues. V was pared by 2 bases and J by 1 base, with 2 bases between. Per germline, CDR1 LGHNA and CDR2 YNFKEQ. The CDR3 bases are TGTGCCAGCAGCCAATTCCAAGAGACCCAGTACTTC. This codes for CASSQFQETQYF.